These 22 T cell receptor beta chains were all obtained from the same sample, sequenced in a study of cytomegalovirus exposure and HLA in healthy donors. Both 60 Vbeta primers and 13 Jbeta primers went into the PCR. Some clones are missing from TCRdb's copy, which holds only in-frame ones; the method was immunoSEQ multiplex PCR. The sample holds under 90,000 clones. The sequenced material came from PBMCs. These receptors were taken from a man in his fifties in good health and CMV-seropositive.

The gene calls are TRBV7-6 and TRBJ2-7; 8 nucleotides line up with TRBD2. CDR3 size: 15 residues. Germline V gene sequence: CDR1 SGHVS, CDR2 FNYEAQ. After removal of 7 bases from V and 0 bases from J, the junction contained 8 bases not matched to a gene. CDR3 DNA sequence: TGTGCCAGCACCATGGGGGCGGGAGGCTCCTACGAGCAGTACTTC. Translation gives CASTMGAGGSYEQYF.

The V and J genes are TRBV7-3 and TRBJ2-1, with D maybe TRBD1 (5 bases). This CDR3 spans 15 amino acids. Deletions cut 2 bases from V and 4 bases from J, with 12 bases between. Germline V gives CDR1 SGHTA, CDR2 FQGTGA. This chain's CDR3 is CASSLDLRGYNEQFF. The CDR3 bases are TGTGCCAGCAGCTTAGATTTAAGGGGTTACAATGAGCAGTTCTTC.

Concerning this clone: At one end, the junction sequence differs from germline, possibly due to a read error. The chain employs TRBV6-1 and TRBJ1-2, with D possibly being TRBD1 (6 bases). Germline CDR1 and CDR2: MNHNS and SASEGT. The CDR3 consists of 13 residues. The CDR3 here is CTSSRTGYFGYTF. The CDR3 region has the DNA TGTACCAGCAGTCGAACAGGGTACTTTGGCTACACCTTC.

The chain couples TRBV9 to TRBJ2-7; D remains ambiguous. Germline CDR1 SGDLS, CDR2 YYNGEE. Trimming removed 1 base from V and 1 base from J, with 9 bases in between. The CDR3 has 14 residues. This chain's CDR3 is CASSVFAGSYEQYF. DNA of the CDR3: TGTGCCAGCAGCGTATTTGCCGGGTCCTACGAGCAGTACTTC.

The chain recombines TRBV6-6 with TRBJ2-7, with TRBD2 matching 12 bases. V was clipped by 0 bases and J by 4 bases; unmatched bases: 4. This CDR3 is 16 amino acids long. Germline CDR1 MNHNY, CDR2 SVGAGI (reference sequence). The CDR3 DNA is TGTGCCAGCAGTTACTCTAGACTAGCGGGAGCTTACGAGCAGTACTTC. It yields the protein CASSYSRLAGAYEQYF.

With regard to this clone: The identical CDR3 is also encoded by other nucleotide sequences in the sample. This chain links TRBV7-9 with TRBJ1-2; tentatively, D is TRBD1 (5 bases). Germline V gene data show CDR1 as SEHNR and CDR2 as FQNEAQ (reference sequence). V was trimmed by 1 base and J by 1 base, leaving 10 bases between them. The CDR3 totals 15 residues. The CDR3, as DNA: TGTGCCAGCAGCTTAGGACAGAATCTTAACTATGGCTACACCTTC. Its translation is CASSLGQNLNYGYTF.

The rearrangement joins TRBV7-3 to TRBJ2-1, with TRBD2 as a possible D gene (7 bases). The CDR3 has 17 amino acids. CDR1 and CDR2 (germline): SGHTA, FQGTGA. V lost 2 bases and J lost 2, with 16 bases in between. The CDR3, as DNA: TGTGCCAGCAGCTTAGGTTGGGGGGGGCAGGCCTACAATGAGCAGTTCTTC. Translated: CASSLGWGGQAYNEQFF.

V gene TRBV25-1 combines with J gene TRBJ2-2; D gene ambiguous. V gave up 3 bases and J gave up 5 bases, with 16 bases separating them. This CDR3 has 16 residues. Germline CDR1 and CDR2: MGHDK and SYGVNS. The CDR3 DNA reads as TGTGCCAGCAGTGACCTCGGTTCGGCGGAAACCGGGGAGCTGTTTTTT. It is translated as CASSDLGSAETGELFF.

This chain links TRBV6-5 with TRBJ1-1; perhaps TRBD1 as D (6 bases). Looked up from germline, CDR1 is MNHEY and CDR2 is SVGAGI. V lost 2 bases and J lost 1, with 11 bases in between. The CDR3 extends over 15 amino acids. The CDR3 region has the DNA TGTGCCAGCAGTTACCTGGACAGCTCGAACACTGAAGCTTTCTTT. Protein product: CASSYLDSSNTEAFF.

V usage is TRBV9 and J usage is TRBJ2-5, with D maybe TRBD2 (5 bases). The V end was cut by 4 bases, the J end by 4 bases, with 26 bases between. This CDR3 region has 18 residues. In germline, CDR1 is SGDLS, CDR2 YYNGEE. In DNA, the CDR3 is TGTGCCAGCAGCTCCCAAGGAGTCCGGGGAAAGGACGGAGAGACCCAGTACTTC. As protein: CASSSQGVRGKDGETQYF.

V usage is TRBV10-3 and J usage is TRBJ2-7; 7 bases map to TRBD1. The germline V gene encodes CDR1 ENHRY and CDR2 SYGVKD. The CDR3 extends over 13 amino acids. V trimming: 8 bases; J trimming: 1 base; junction bases outside the gene matches: 5. The CDR3 bases are TGTGCCATCGGTCCAGGGGGTTCCTACGAGCAGTACTTC. This gives the protein CAIGPGGSYEQYF.

The chain uses TRBV11-2 and TRBJ2-7; a weak D match, TRBD2 (5 bases). Germline CDR1 SGHAT, CDR2 FQNNGV. Between the trimmed V and J ends, which lost 3 bases and 3 bases, there was a span of 15 bases. The CDR3 is 15 amino acids. The CDR3 spells CASSFGVATIYEQYV. The CDR3 DNA sequence: TGTGCCAGCAGCTTTGGAGTCGCGACTATCTACGAGCAGTACGTC.

This chain uses TRBV5-1 with TRBJ1-1, with 7 bases matching TRBD1. The CDR3 totals 15 residues. V lost 2 bases to trimming and J lost 6 bases; unmatched junction nucleotides: 10. CDR1 and CDR2 (germline): SGHRS, YFSETQ. As DNA, the CDR3 is TGCGCCAGCAGCTTCCAGACAGGGAATGTCGCTGAAGCTTTCTTT. It is translated as CASSFQTGNVAEAFF.

The J gene is TRBJ1-6, the V gene TRBV6-1; TRBD1 agrees at 9 bases. V dropped 5 bases and J dropped 10; count of bases not matched to a gene: 3. The CDR3 totals 13 residues. The germline gives CDR1 MNHNS, CDR2 SASEGT. The CDR3, as DNA: TGTGCCAGCAGTACAGGGGGCGGATCACCCCTCCACTTT. It yields the protein CASSTGGGSPLHF.

This chain links TRBV4-1 with TRBJ1-1, with D unclear. The germline gives CDR1 MGHRA, CDR2 YSYEKL. V lost 6 bases and J 4 bases, leaving 15 bases between the germline ends. This CDR3 spans 14 amino acids. CDR3: CASSYLTAGTEAFF. DNA of the CDR3: TGCGCCAGCAGTTACCTGACCGCGGGCACTGAAGCTTTCTTT.

The V and J genes are TRBV19 and TRBJ1-5; TRBD1 agrees at 10 bases. The V and J ends lost 5 bases and 3 bases, in that order; junction bases with no gene match: 7. In germline, CDR1 is LNHDA, CDR2 SQIVND (reference sequence). The CDR3 loop spans 16 amino acids. CDR3 coding DNA: TGTGCCAGTAGTTTGGGGACAGGGGAAATCAATCAGCCCCAGCATTTT. It is translated as CASSLGTGEINQPQHF.

The chain links TRBV29-1 to TRBJ1-1, with D possibly TRBD1 on 6 matching bases. The CDR3 sequence is 14 residues long. V was clipped by 0 bases and J by 1 base, with 9 bases between them. Germline assignment: CDR1 SQVTM and CDR2 ANQGSEA. In nucleotides, the CDR3 is TGCAGCGTTGAAGAGGGGACACAGAACACTGAAGCTTTCTTT. Protein: CSVEEGTQNTEAFF.

The chain employs TRBV7-9 and TRBJ1-2; no clear D gene. V lost 5 bases to trimming and J lost 6 bases, with 16 bases between them. CDR1 and CDR2 from the germline V gene are SEHNR and FQNEAQ (reference sequence). CDR3 length equals 14 residues. CDR3 in amino acids: CASSPLPSVDGYTF. CDR3 nucleotide sequence: TGTGCCAGCAGCCCCCTGCCCTCGGTAGATGGCTACACCTTC.

The chain recombines TRBV5-1 with TRBJ1-1; tentative D call: TRBD1 (5 bases). Germline CDR1 reads SGHRS; CDR2 reads YFSETQ. The ends were cut back, 4 bases at V and 1 base at J, with 11 bases in the middle. The CDR3 sequence is 14 residues long. DNA of the CDR3: TGCGCCAGCAGCCTAGGGGCCTCGAACACTGAAGCTTTCTTT. It specifies CASSLGASNTEAFF. The entire variable domain, with the rest obtained from reference TRBV5-1 and TRBJ1-1, is as follows: KAGVTQTPRYLIKTRGQQVTLSCSPISGHRSVSWYQQTPGQGLQFLFEYFSETQRNKGNFPGRFSGRQFSNSRSEMNVSTLELGDSALYLCASSLGASNTEAFFGQGTRLTVV.

The chain combines TRBV4-2 with TRBJ2-5; no reliable D call. CDR3 length equals 13 residues. V lost 4 bases and J lost 5, with 11 bases in between. Germline V CDR1 and CDR2: LGHNA, YNFKEQ. Written as DNA, the CDR3 is TGTGCCAGCAGCCGAAGCGTTGGTGAGACCCAGTACTTC. It encodes CASSRSVGETQYF.

The rearrangement links TRBV5-6 to TRBJ1-2; 7 nucleotides align to TRBD1. The CDR3 totals 13 residues. Germline assignment: CDR1 SGHDT and CDR2 YYEEEE. Trimming at V came to 2 bases and at J to 2 bases, leaving 0 bases not matched to a gene. The CDR3 protein is CASSLQGNYGYTF. The CDR3 DNA follows: TGTGCCAGCAGCTTACAGGGGAACTATGGCTACACCTTC.

The chain combines TRBV7-9 with TRBJ1-6; D remains unclear. Germline CDR1 reads SEHNR; CDR2 reads FQNEAQ (reference sequence). This CDR3 comprises 17 residues. Deletions cut 4 bases from V and 0 bases from J, with 13 bases between. The CDR3 protein is CASSSQVEGSYNSPLHF. CDR3 bases: TGTGCCAGCAGCTCCCAAGTGGAGGGCTCCTATAATTCACCCCTCCACTTT.